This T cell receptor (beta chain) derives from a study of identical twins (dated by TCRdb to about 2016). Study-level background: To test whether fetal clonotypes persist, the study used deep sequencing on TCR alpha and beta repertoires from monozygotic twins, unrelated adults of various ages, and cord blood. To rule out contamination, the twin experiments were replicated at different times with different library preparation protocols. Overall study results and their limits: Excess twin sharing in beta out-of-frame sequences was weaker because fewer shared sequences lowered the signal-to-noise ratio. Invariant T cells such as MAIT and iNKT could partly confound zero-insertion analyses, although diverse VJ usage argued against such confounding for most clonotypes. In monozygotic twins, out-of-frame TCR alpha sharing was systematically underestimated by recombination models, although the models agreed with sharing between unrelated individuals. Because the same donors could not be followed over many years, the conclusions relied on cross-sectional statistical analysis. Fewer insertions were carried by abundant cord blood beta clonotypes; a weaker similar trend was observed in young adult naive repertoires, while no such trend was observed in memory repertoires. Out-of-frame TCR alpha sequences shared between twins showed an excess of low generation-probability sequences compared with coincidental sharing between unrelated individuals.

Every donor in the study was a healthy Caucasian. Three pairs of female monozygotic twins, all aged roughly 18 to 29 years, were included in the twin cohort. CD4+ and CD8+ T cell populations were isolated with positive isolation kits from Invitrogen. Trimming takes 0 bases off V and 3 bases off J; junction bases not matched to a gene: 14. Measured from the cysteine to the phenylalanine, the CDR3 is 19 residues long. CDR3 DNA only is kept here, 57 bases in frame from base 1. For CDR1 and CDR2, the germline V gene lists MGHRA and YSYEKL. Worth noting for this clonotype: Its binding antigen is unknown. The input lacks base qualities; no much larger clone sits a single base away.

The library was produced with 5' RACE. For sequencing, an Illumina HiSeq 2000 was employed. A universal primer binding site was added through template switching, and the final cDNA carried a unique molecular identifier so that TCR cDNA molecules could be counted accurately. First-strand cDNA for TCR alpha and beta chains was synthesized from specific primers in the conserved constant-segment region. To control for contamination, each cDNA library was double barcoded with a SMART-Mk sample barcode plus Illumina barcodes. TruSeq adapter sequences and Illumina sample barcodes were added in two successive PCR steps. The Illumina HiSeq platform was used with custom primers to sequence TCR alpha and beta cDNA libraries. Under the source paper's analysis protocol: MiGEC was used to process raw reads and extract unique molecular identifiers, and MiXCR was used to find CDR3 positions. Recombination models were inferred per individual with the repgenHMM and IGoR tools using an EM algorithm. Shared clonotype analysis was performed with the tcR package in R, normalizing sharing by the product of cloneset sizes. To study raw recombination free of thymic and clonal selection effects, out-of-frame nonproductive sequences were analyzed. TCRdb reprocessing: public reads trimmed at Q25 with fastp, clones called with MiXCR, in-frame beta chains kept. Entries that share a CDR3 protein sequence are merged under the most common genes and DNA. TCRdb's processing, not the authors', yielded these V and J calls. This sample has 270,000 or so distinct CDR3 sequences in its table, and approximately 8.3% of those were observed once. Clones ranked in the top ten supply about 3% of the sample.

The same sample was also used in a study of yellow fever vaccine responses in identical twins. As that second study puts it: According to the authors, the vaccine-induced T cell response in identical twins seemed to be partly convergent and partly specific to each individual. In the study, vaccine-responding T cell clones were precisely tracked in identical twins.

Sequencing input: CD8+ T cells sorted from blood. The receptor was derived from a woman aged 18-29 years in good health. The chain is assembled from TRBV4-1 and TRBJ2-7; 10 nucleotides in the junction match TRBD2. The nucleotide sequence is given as TGCGCCAGCAGCCAAGACTCGGGAGGCGCTAGCGGGGGCTTCTACGAGCAGTACTTC. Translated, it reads CASSQDSGGASGGFYEQYF.